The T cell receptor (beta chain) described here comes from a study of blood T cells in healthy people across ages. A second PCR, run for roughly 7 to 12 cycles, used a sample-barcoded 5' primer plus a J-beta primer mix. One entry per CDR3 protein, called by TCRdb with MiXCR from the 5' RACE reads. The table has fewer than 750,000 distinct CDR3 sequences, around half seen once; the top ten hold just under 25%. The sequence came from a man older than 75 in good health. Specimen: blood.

The CDR3 DNA is TGTGCCAGCAGCGTAGCGGCTCAGGGTCATGGCTACACCTTC. Its translation: CASSVAAQGHGYTF. V and J are TRBV9 and TRBJ1-2, with D maybe TRBD1 (5 bases). V shed 0 bases and J shed 6 bases, with 12 bases lying between them. The CDR3 is 14 residues long. The germline gives CDR1 SGDLS, CDR2 YYNGEE.